The T cell receptor beta chain described here comes from a study of response to subunit inactivated influenza vaccine. This CDR3 is 15 amino acids long. In germline, CDR1 is SGHTA, CDR2 FQGTGA. Losses at the gene ends were 2 bases for V and 9 bases for J; bases not matched to a gene: 7. Study results and limitations: Authors suggested seasonal influenza vaccinations each recruit few new T cells.

Each CDR3 protein gets one entry after TCRdb re-called the RT-PCR reads with MiXCR. The table has about 570,000 distinct CDR3 sequences, approximately 10% seen once. In its sample, this clonotype was seen many times. Its antigen is still unknown. The same sample was also studied in work on T cells expressing NK-cell markers. According to that study: The authors made TCR beta cDNA libraries by 5'RACE template switching. This switching added a universal primer site and UMIs. Certain NKG2C+ T cell clones were expanded, and their HCMV specificity remained unclear.

This sequence joins TRBV7-3 and TRBJ2-1, with 10 positions matching TRBD2. This clonotype originated in a man between 50 and 59 years old who received an inactivated influenza vaccine. The source was PBMCs from blood, collected on the day of vaccination. The CDR3 sequence: CASSLGLAGATEQFF. The CDR3 coding sequence is TGTGCCAGCAGCTTAGGGCTAGCGGGAGCTACTGAGCAGTTCTTC.